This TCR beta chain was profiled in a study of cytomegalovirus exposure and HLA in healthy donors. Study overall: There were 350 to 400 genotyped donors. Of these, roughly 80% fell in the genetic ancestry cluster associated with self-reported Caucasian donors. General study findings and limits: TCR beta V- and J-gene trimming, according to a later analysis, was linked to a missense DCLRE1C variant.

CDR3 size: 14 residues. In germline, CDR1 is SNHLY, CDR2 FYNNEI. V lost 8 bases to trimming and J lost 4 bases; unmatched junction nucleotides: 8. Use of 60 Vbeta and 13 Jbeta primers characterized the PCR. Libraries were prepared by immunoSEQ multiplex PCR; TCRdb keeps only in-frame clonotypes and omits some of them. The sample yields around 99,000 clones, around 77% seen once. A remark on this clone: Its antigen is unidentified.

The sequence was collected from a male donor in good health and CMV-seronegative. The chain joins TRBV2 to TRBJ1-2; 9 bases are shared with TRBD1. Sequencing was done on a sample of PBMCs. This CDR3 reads CASGPGQGIYGYTF. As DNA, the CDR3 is TGTGCCAGCGGACCGGGACAGGGAATCTATGGCTACACCTTC.